The clone carrying this TCR beta chain was seen once. This specimen belongs to a study of blood T cell repertoires in COVID-19. Study-level information: Sources were T cells, B-cell-depleted T cells, or PBMCs; the material itself was cDNA or gDNA.

Libraries were prepared by immunoSEQ multiplex PCR; TCRdb keeps only in-frame clonotypes and omits some of them. This table holds under 300,000 clones, roughly 89% found once. Germline V gene sequence: CDR1 MDHEN, CDR2 SYDVKM. CDR3 size: 17 residues. V lost 6 bases to trimming and J lost 5 bases; unmatched junction nucleotides: 17. Each recovered donor of Cohort 3 presented with two negative PCRs, clearance, or symptom resolution. This chain joins TRBV28 and TRBJ1-1; 8 bases fit TRBD1. Sequencing input: PBMCs or T cells enriched from blood (not recorded which). This TCR was sampled from a woman aged 55-69 years who had recovered from COVID-19. The CDR3 spells CASRAAGGGMGWTEAFF. In DNA, the CDR3 is TGTGCCAGCAGAGCTGCAGGGGGCGGGATGGGATGGACTGAAGCTTTCTTT.